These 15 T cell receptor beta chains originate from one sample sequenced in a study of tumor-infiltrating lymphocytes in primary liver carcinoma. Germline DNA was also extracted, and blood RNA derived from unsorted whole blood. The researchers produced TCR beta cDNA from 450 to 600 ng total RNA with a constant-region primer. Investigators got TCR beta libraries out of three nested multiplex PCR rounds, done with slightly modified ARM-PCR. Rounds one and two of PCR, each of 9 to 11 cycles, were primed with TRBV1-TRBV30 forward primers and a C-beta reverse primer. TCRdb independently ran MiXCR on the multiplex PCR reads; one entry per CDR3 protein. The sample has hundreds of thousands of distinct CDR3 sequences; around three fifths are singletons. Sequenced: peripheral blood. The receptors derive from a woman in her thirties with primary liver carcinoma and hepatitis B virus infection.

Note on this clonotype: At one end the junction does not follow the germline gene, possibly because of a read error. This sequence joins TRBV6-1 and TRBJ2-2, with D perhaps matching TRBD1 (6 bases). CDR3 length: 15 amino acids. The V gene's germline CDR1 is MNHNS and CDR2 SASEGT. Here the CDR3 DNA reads TGTGTCAGCACCGGTATACAGGGAACCGTCGGGGAGCTGTTTTTT. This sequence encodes CVSTGIQGTVGELFF.

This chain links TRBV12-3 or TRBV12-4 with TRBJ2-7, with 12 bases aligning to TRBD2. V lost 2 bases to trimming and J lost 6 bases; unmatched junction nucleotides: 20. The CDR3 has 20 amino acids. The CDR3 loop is CASSLQGTSGPERVPAEQYF. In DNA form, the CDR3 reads TGTGCCAGCAGTTTACAGGGGACTAGCGGGCCCGAGCGGGTGCCAGCCGAGCAGTACTTC.

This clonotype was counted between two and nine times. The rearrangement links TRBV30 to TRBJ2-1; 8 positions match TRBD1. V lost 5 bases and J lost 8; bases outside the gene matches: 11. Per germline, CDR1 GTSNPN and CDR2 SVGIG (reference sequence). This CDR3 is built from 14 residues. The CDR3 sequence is CAWGTGTGPDEQFF. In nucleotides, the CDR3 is TGTGCCTGGGGGACCGGGACAGGCCCGGATGAGCAGTTCTTC.

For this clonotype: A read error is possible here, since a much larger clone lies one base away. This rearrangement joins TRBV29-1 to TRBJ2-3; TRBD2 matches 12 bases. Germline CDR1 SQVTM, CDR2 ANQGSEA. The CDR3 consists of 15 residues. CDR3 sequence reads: CSVVGLAGSTYTQYF. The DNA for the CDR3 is TGCAGCGTTGTGGGACTAGCGGGTAGCACATATACGCAGTATTTT.

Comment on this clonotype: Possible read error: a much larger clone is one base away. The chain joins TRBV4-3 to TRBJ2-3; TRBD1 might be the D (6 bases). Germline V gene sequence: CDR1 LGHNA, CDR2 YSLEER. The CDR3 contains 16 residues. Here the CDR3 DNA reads TGCGCCAACAGCCAAGGGGTGGCCAGGGGACCAGATACGCAGTATTTT. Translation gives CANSQGVARGPDTQYF.

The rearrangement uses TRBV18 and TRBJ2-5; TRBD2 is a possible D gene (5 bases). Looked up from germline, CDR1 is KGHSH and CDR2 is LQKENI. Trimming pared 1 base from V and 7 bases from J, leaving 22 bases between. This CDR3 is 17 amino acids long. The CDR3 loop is CASSPQSPSDWERTQYF. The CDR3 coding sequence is TGTGCCAGCTCACCACAGTCCCCAAGTGATTGGGAGCGGACCCAGTACTTC.

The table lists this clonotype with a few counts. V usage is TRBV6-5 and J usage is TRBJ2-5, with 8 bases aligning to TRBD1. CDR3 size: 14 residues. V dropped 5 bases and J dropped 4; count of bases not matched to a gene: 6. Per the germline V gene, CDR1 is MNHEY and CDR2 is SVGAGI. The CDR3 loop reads CASSADRGRETQYF. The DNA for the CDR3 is TGTGCCAGCAGTGCCGACAGGGGCAGAGAGACCCAGTACTTC.

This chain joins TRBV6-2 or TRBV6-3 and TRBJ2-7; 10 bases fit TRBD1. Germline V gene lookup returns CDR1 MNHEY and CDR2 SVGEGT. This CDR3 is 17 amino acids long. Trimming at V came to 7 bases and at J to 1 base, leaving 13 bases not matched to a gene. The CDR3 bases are TGTGCCAGCACTTCGACAGGGGGCAACCTCGCGTCCTACGAGCAGTACTTC. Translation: CASTSTGGNLASYEQYF.

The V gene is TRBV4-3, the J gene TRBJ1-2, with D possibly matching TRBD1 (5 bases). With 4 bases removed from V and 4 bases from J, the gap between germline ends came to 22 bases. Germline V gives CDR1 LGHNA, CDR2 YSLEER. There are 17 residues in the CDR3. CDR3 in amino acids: CASSLAALGGEGYGYTF. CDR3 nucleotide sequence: TGCGCCAGCAGCCTAGCAGCCCTAGGAGGGGAGGGCTATGGCTACACCTTC.

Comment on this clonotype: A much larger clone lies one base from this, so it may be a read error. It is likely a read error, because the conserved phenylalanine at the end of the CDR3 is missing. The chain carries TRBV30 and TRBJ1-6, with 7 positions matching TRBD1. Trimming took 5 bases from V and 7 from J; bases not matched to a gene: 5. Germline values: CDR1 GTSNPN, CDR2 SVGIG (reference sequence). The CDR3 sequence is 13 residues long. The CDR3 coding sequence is TGTGCCTGGCTCCGGGACAGAAATTCACCCCTCCACTTA. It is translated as CAWLRDRNSPLHL.

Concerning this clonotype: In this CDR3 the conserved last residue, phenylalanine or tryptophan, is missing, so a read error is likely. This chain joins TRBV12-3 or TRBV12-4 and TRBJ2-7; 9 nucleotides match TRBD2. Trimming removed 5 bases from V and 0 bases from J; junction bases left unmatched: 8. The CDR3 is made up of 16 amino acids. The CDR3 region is CASSRYSGSVSYEQYL. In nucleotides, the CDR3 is TGTGCCAGCAGTAGATATAGCGGGAGCGTCTCCTACGAGCAGTACTTA.

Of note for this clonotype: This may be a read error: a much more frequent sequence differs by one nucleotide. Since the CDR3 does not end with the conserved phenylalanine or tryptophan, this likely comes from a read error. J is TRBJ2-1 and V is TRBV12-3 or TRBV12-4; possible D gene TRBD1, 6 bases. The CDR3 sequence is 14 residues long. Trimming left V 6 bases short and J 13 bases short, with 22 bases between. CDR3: CASSLRQDVMAQFL. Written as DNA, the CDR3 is TGTGCCAGCAGCCTTAGACAGGACGTTATGGCACAGTTCCTC.

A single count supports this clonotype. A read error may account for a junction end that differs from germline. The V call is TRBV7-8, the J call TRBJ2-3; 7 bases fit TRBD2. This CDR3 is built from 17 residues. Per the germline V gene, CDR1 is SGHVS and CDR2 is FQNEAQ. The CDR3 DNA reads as TGTGCCAGCAACTTACACGGCAGCGGGATGGGCACAGATACGCAGTATTTT. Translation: CASNLHGSGMGTDTQYF.

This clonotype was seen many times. The CDR3 is CASRAGTSYEQYF. CDR3 nucleotide sequence: TGTGCCAGCAGAGCGGGGACCTCCTACGAGCAGTACTTC. The V call is TRBV6-6, the J call TRBJ2-7; 7 bases match TRBD2. CDR1 and CDR2 (germline): MNHNY, SVGAGI (reference sequence). The CDR3 covers 13 residues. The J segment lost 0 bases and the V segment lost 6 bases, leaving 2 bases of the junction unmatched.

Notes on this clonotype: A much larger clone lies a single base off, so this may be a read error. The CDR3 nucleotides read TGTGCCAGCAGTCTCTCCCTTTATAGCAATCAGTCCCAGCATTTT. Its translation: CASSLSLYSNQSQHF. The chain links TRBV12-3 or TRBV12-4 to TRBJ1-5, with unresolved D. This CDR3 has 15 residues.